This T cell receptor beta chain was captured by sequencing in a study of T cell responses to AZD1222 COVID-19 vaccine (dated by TCRdb to the early 2020s). Study-wide context: Because spike-specific TCR depth and breadth did not differ between the two schedules, AZD1222 recipients who got a second dose at roughly 4 weeks were pooled with those who got a second dose at roughly 12 weeks. TCR sequencing was performed for roughly 240 trial participants, of whom 200 to 220 were given two doses of AZD1222 and approximately 25 were given two doses of MenACWY control vaccine. Trial participants were enrolled into age subgroups of 18-55, 56-69 and 70-plus years, which contained about 150, 27 and 61 TCR-sequenced participants, respectively. Beyond this particular receptor, the publication reports: Because no samples from the day 14 peak response were available, repertoires could be characterized only after the peak T cell response. Reportedly, close to half of the unique spike-specific TCRs recognized epitopes lying outside the regions that are mutated in the B.1.351 and B.1.1.7 variants. The whole spike protein was spanned by vaccine-associated CD4 TCRs, and dominant responses were seen in regions 160-218 and 743-854. Conclusions about previously exposed vaccinees were limited because only six AZD1222 recipients were SARS-CoV-2 seropositive at baseline. After two AZD1222 doses, spike-specific TCR breadth and depth were significantly higher than at day 0 and than in MenACWY recipients. Participants were mostly white British and included more females than males, and it was suggested by the authors that clonal diversity may have been underestimated. In the small 56-69-year group, the increase in depth fell short of significance, most likely because of low power.

The CDR3 regions of human TCRbeta chains were analyzed by immunosequencing. Turning to the authors' computational methods: Repertoire TCRs were matched against a reference library of SARS-CoV-2-specific TCRs generated with the MIRA antigen-specificity platform. Breadth was defined as the fraction of unique TCRs that were SARS-CoV-2-associated. Depth was defined as the fraction of total T cells that were SARS-CoV-2-associated. Using the MIRA data, each spike-specific TCR was mapped to the spike region that the TCR reacts to and placed in a CD4 or CD8 class. Log10-transformed breadth and depth values were compared by one-way ANOVA with Sidak's multiple comparisons tests. TCRdb retrieved this table from immuneACCESS and kept in-frame rearrangements only. Not all clones are present; in checked studies, unresolved V genes account for under half, and no reason is known for the remainder. The D gene and trimming were derived from the DNA, and the V and J assignments and clone size from that table. The sample has about 110,000 clones on record, less than 95% of them singletons. The ten largest clonotypes hold about 7.8% of the sample.

The time point label on this specimen signifies: baseline before first vaccination. Samples from vaccinated people were obtained from the UK trials COV001 and COV002, which included a single-blind randomized controlled phase 2/3 trial of AZD1222 (ChAdOx1 nCoV-19) in healthy adults. For TCRbeta chain sequencing, PBMC samples were collected from trial participants at day 0 and at day 28 after the second dose. The V and J ends are trimmed by 2 bases and 1 base, leaving 6 bases between them. Per the germline V gene (reference sequence), LGHDT is the CDR1 and YNNKEL is the CDR2. The CDR3 starts with the cysteine, ends with the phenylalanine, and has 14 residues. Only CDR3 DNA is held: 42 bases, read in frame from base 1. For this clone: Its specific antigen is unknown. Per-nucleotide qualities are absent, and no much larger clonotype sits a single base away.

The chain joins TRBV3-1 (or the pseudogene TRBV3-2) to TRBJ1-3; D gene: possibly TRBD1, on 5 matching bases. The input for sequencing was peripheral blood, taken on day 0 of AZD1222 vaccination. The receptor was derived from an adult in good health. The DNA reads TGTGCCAGCAGCCAACAGGGATCTGGAAACACCATATATTTT. Translated, it gives CASSQQGSGNTIYF.